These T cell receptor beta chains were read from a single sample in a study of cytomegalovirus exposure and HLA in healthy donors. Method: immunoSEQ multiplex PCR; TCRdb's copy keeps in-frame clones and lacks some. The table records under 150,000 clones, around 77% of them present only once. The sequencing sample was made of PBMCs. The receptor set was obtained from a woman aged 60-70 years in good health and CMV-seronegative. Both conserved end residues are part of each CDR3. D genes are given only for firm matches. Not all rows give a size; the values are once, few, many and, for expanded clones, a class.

TGTGCCAGCAGCCCACTAGCGGGGAGGGTCGAGCAGTACTTC	CASSPLAGRVEQYF	.	TRBV7-2	TRBJ2-7	TRBD2
TGTGCCAGCAGTTCGCTAGCGGGAGGGCAAGGTGAGCAGTTCTTC	CASSSLAGGQGEQFF	.	TRBV6-5	TRBJ2-1	TRBD2
TGTGCCAGCAGCGAAAAGACAGGGGAGTTCTTC	CASSEKTGEFF	.	TRBV7-9	TRBJ2-1	TRBD1
TGCAGCGGGGAGGCCGAGGAGCCGGGCGGCTACACCTTC	CSGEAEEPGGYTF	.	TRBV29-1	TRBJ1-2	.
TGCAGCGTTGTCGGTATCGGGGGGGCTGGAAACACCATATATTTT	CSVVGIGGAGNTIYF	few	TRBV29-1	TRBJ1-3	.
TGTGCCAGTAGTACTCGGGCCCTCCGGACGGGGACTTACAACGGCTACACCTTC	CASSTRALRTGTYNGYTF	.	TRBV19	TRBJ1-2	.
TGTGCCAGTAGAAATGGGCAGGGTTGGACTGAAGCTTTCTTT	CASRNGQGWTEAFF	.	TRBV19	TRBJ1-1	.
TGCGCCAGCAGGGAAACAGGGGGGGAAGGCTACACCTTC	CASRETGGEGYTF	few	TRBV5-1	TRBJ1-2	TRBD1
TGTGCCTGGAGTCCATCGCAGGGGCCCCAAGAGACCCAGTACTTC	CAWSPSQGPQETQYF	few	TRBV30	TRBJ2-5	.
TGTGCCAGCAGCAGAACAGGGTCCTACGAGCAGTACTTC	CASSRTGSYEQYF	.	TRBV11-3	TRBJ2-7	.
TGTGCCAGCAGTGAAGAACTAGCGGGAGGCGAGCAGTACTTC	CASSEELAGGEQYF	once	TRBV6-1	TRBJ2-7	TRBD2
TGTGCCAGCAGTGAAACCCGCGGGACGGATGGCTACACCTTC	CASSETRGTDGYTF	.	TRBV6-1	TRBJ1-2	.
TGTGCCAGCAGATCTCCCGGGGTAACGGACGAGTACTTC	CASRSPGVTDEYF	.	TRBV5-4	TRBJ2-5	.
TGTGCCAGCAGTGCGCCGACACCCAATAGCAATCAGCCCCAGCATTTT	CASSAPTPNSNQPQHF	.	TRBV2	TRBJ1-5	.
TGCGCCAGCAGCTTTGGGGCCGGCGCTAACTATGGCTACACCTTC	CASSFGAGANYGYTF	few	TRBV5-1	TRBJ1-2	.
TGTGCCAGCTCACTGCAGGGGGCCGTCACCGGGGAGCTGTTTTTT	CASSLQGAVTGELFF	.	TRBV18	TRBJ2-2	TRBD1
TGTGCCAGCAGCACAGGGATCTCTGGAAACACCATATATTTT	CASSTGISGNTIYF	.	TRBV5-6	TRBJ1-3	.
TGTGCCAGCAGCTTCACAACGAACAGGGGTCAAGGAAACACCATATATTTT	CASSFTTNRGQGNTIYF	.	TRBV7-2	TRBJ1-3	TRBD1
TGTGCCAGCAGCTTAGTAAGGGACAGGGAGAACACTGAAGCTTTCTTT	CASSLVRDRENTEAFF	.	TRBV7-2	TRBJ1-1	TRBD1
TGTGCCAGCTCAATTGTAGGCAGGGTCACACGAGAGACCCAGTACTTC	CASSIVGRVTRETQYF	once	TRBV28	TRBJ2-5	.
TGTGCCAGCAGTTTACTAGCGGGGGGTCCCAATGAGCAGTTCTTC	CASSLLAGGPNEQFF	.	TRBV28	TRBJ2-1	TRBD2
TGTGCCAGCAGCCTATTGGGACAGAGCTACGAGCAGTACTTC	CASSLLGQSYEQYF	.	TRBV7-3	TRBJ2-7	TRBD1
TGTGCCAGCAGCTTTAGGGGGGGCCACGAGACCCAGTACTTC	CASSFRGGHETQYF	.	TRBV7-2	TRBJ2-5	.
TGCGCCAGCAGCCTTGGGCCTGAGACCCAGTACTTC	CASSLGPETQYF	.	TRBV5-1	TRBJ2-5	.
TGTGCCAGCAACCCTCCGGGAGGTCATCATCAGCCCCAGCATTTT	CASNPPGGHHQPQHF	.	TRBV28	TRBJ1-5	.
TGCGCCAGCAGTGGAAGGGGGGGCACTGAAGCTTTCTTT	CASSGRGGTEAFF	.	TRBV10-2	TRBJ1-1	.
TGCAGCGTTTGGTGGCAGGGAAACTACAATGAGCAGTTCTTC	CSVWWQGNYNEQFF	.	TRBV29-1	TRBJ2-1	.
TGTGCCAGCAGCTTAGGGGCAAATACCAACGAGCAGTACTTC	CASSLGANTNEQYF	.	TRBV7-3	TRBJ2-7	.
TGTGCCAGTAGAACCCCGAGGTCAGGGGACACCGGGGAGCTGTTTTTT	CASRTPRSGDTGELFF	.	TRBV19	TRBJ2-2	.
TGTGCCAGCAAAGAGTGGGGAGGACCCCTCCACTTT	CASKEWGGPLHF	.	TRBV6-4	TRBJ1-6	.
TGTGCCAGCAGTACCAGCGGAGATACGCAGTATTTT	CASSTSGDTQYF	.	TRBV6-5	TRBJ2-3	.
TGTGCCAGCAGACTAGCGGGAGCCAATGAGCAGTTCTTC	CASRLAGANEQFF	.	TRBV6-5	TRBJ2-1	TRBD2
TGTTCCAGCAGCCGGAGGACTAGCGGGCTACTGGGAGAGCAGTACTTC	CSSSRRTSGLLGEQYF	.	TRBV7-9	TRBJ2-7	TRBD2
TGTGCCAGTAGTATGTATATGAACACTGAAGCTTTCTTT	CASSMYMNTEAFF	.	TRBV19	TRBJ1-1	.
TGTGCCAGCAGTTTACTAGCGGGGGGGCAACCCTACAATGAGCAGTTCTTC	CASSLLAGGQPYNEQFF	.	TRBV27	TRBJ2-1	TRBD2
TGCGCCAGCAGCCAAGAAAACAGGGGAGGTGGGAATGAGCAGTTCTTC	CASSQENRGGGNEQFF	once	TRBV4-1	TRBJ2-1	.
TGTGCCAGCAGCGTAGTTTCTAGCCCCGGGGAGCTGTTTTTT	CASSVVSSPGELFF	.	TRBV9	TRBJ2-2	.
TGCGCCAGCAGTGACGACGAAGCGGAGAATCAGCCCCAGCATTTT	CASSDDEAENQPQHF	.	TRBV10-2	TRBJ1-5	.
TGTGCCAGCAGCATGTTAGAGAACTATGGCTACACCTTC	CASSMLENYGYTF	.	TRBV7-9	TRBJ1-2	.
TGTGCCAGCCGGGACAGGGGTTTTCCCGGGGAGCTGTTTTTT	CASRDRGFPGELFF	.	TRBV28	TRBJ2-2	TRBD1
TGTGCCAGCAGTGGGACAGGGCACGAGCAGTACTTC	CASSGTGHEQYF	.	TRBV6-1	TRBJ2-7	TRBD1
TGTGCCTGGAGTACACGGGACAGGGCTAGCAATCAGCCCCAGCATTTT	CAWSTRDRASNQPQHF	.	TRBV30	TRBJ1-5	TRBD1
TGTGCCAGCAGCTTAATGAGGCCAGGGGGCGGGCACACTGAAGCTTTCTTT	CASSLMRPGGGHTEAFF	.	TRBV7-3	TRBJ1-1	TRBD1
TGTGCCAGCACCGCCGGACAGGACGAGCAGTACTTC	CASTAGQDEQYF	.	TRBV6-6	TRBJ2-7	TRBD1
TGTGCCAGCACCTACCAGGGACAGGGGTATGGCTACACCTTC	CASTYQGQGYGYTF	.	TRBV5-6	TRBJ1-2	TRBD1
TGTGCCAGCAACCCCCTAGCGGGAGTCGGGGAGCAGTACTTC	CASNPLAGVGEQYF	.	TRBV2	TRBJ2-7	TRBD2
TGTGCCAGCAGACGGGACAGGGGGCGAGGGGAGACCCAGTACTTC	CASRRDRGRGETQYF	.	TRBV2	TRBJ2-5	TRBD1
TGCAGCGTTGAAGATGGTTGGGCTAGCGGGAACTTCGATGAGCAGTTCTTC	CSVEDGWASGNFDEQFF	.	TRBV29-1	TRBJ2-1	TRBD2
TGTGCCAGCAGCCAAGATCTGGCGGGAGGTACAGATACGCAGTATTTT	CASSQDLAGGTDTQYF	.	TRBV4-2	TRBJ2-3	TRBD2
TGTGCCAGCAGGTCAGGGGGCCTCAATCAGCCCCAGCATTTT	CASRSGGLNQPQHF	.	TRBV28	TRBJ1-5	TRBD1
TGTGCCAGCAGTCGCACAGGGGGCATCAACGAGCAGTACTTC	CASSRTGGINEQYF	.	TRBV25-1	TRBJ2-7	TRBD1
TGTGCCAGCAGTTTAGGACTAAGGGGCGCCTATGGCTACACCTTC	CASSLGLRGAYGYTF	.	TRBV28	TRBJ1-2	.
TGTGCCAGCAGTGGGGGTCTTGGGTTCGGGGGAGATACGCAGTATTTT	CASSGGLGFGGDTQYF	.	TRBV2	TRBJ2-3	.